The next 22 T cell receptor beta chains were all read from a single sample in a study of PD-L1 blockade in urothelial cancer. Specified time point: pretreatment peripheral blood. Generated by immunoSEQ multiplex PCR, the TCRdb table keeps only in-frame clones and is missing some. The data hold approximately 100,000 clones, with 70% to 90% observed a single time. The source material was PBMCs, sampled around atezolizumab (anti-PD-L1) treatment. The origin of the receptors is a woman aged 80 or over with urothelial cancer.

CDR3 sequence: CASSIPADGTGLPPWNQPQHF. The CDR3 nucleotides read TGTGCCAGTAGTATACCTGCTGACGGGACAGGGTTACCCCCCTGGAATCAGCCCCAGCATTTT. The V gene is TRBV19, the J gene TRBJ1-5; 9 bases fit TRBD1. Germline V gene data show CDR1 as LNHDA and CDR2 as SQIVND (reference sequence). The CDR3 spans 21 residues. Trimming cost V 2 bases and J 4 bases; bases outside gene matches: 21.

The chain is built from TRBV11-2 and TRBJ2-1; D may be TRBD2 (6 bases). This CDR3 spans 14 amino acids. Germline values: CDR1 SGHAT, CDR2 FQNNGV. The V gene lost 4 bases and the J gene lost 5 bases, with 12 bases spanning the gap. The CDR3 sequence is CASSYKVADNEQFF. CDR3 coding DNA: TGTGCCAGCAGCTACAAAGTAGCGGACAATGAGCAGTTCTTC.

This clone was seen just once. The V and J genes are TRBV5-6 and TRBJ2-1; D perhaps matches TRBD1 (5 bases). The CDR3 has 15 amino acids. The V end lost 4 bases, the J end lost 8 bases, and 19 bases lay between the germline ends. CDR1 SGHDT and CDR2 YYEEEE come from the germline V gene. CDR3 nucleotide sequence: TGTGCCAGCAGCCAGGGCCCAACGGTTATAGATGAGCAGTTCTTC. It yields the protein CASSQGPTVIDEQFF.

The chain uses TRBV9 and TRBJ2-2; 11 positions agree with TRBD2. V lost 4 bases and J lost 5; bases outside the gene matches: 10. This CDR3 contains 17 residues. Germline assignment: CDR1 SGDLS and CDR2 YYNGEE. The CDR3 protein is CASSFGGGLAETGELFF. The CDR3 nucleotides read TGTGCCAGCAGCTTTGGAGGGGGACTAGCGGAAACCGGGGAGCTGTTTTTT. Full variable domain (rest looked up from reference TRBV9 and TRBJ2-2): DSGVTQTPKHLITATGQRVTLRCSPRSGDLSVYWYQQSLDQGLQFLIQYYNGEERAKGNILERFSAQQFPDLHSELNLSSLELGDSALYFCASSFGGGLAETGELFFGEGSRLTVL.

J is TRBJ2-7 and V is TRBV18, with D hard to call. CDR1 is KGHSH, CDR2 LQKENI, per germline. The CDR3 extends over 15 amino acids. V was shortened by 3 bases and J by 2 bases, with 14 bases between the two germline ends. In nucleotides, the CDR3 is TGTGCCAGCTCACCGTACCAAACTACTACCTACGAGCAGTACTTC. Translating gives CASSPYQTTTYEQYF.

This clone has just a few counts. The chain has TRBV28 and TRBJ1-4; a weak D match, TRBD1 (6 bases). The V end was cut by 4 bases, the J end by 2 bases, with 11 bases between. CDR1 and CDR2 from the germline V gene are MDHEN and SYDVKM. CDR3 size: 15 residues. In DNA, the CDR3 is TGTGCCAGCAGTTCAGAGGGGGGGACTAATGAAAAACTGTTTTTT. The encoded protein is CASSSEGGTNEKLFF.

V and J are TRBV11-2 and TRBJ2-4; D possibly corresponds to TRBD1 (6 bases). The germline CDR1 and CDR2 sequences are SGHAT and FQNNGV. This CDR3 has 18 residues. The V gene lost 5 bases and the J gene lost 6 bases, with 26 bases spanning the gap. This CDR3 is CASSRTVGGRGQPNIQYF. DNA for the CDR3: TGTGCCAGCAGCCGAACGGTAGGAGGCCGAGGACAGCCAAACATTCAGTACTTC.

The V and J genes are TRBV18 and TRBJ2-7, with 9 bases that match TRBD1. The CDR3 has 15 amino acids. V shed 3 bases and J 7 bases; nucleotides not matched to a gene: 10. Germline V gene data show CDR1 as KGHSH and CDR2 as LQKENI. The chain's CDR3 is CASSPPGQGREEQYF. CDR3 DNA sequence: TGTGCCAGCTCACCTCCGGGACAGGGTCGCGAGGAGCAGTACTTC.

V and J are TRBV7-2 and TRBJ2-3, with 10 nucleotides matching TRBD2. The germline CDR1 and CDR2 sequences are SGHTA and FQGNSA. CDR3 length: 16 amino acids. V shed 5 bases, J shed 6 bases, and the junction held 11 bases outside the gene matches. CDR3 nucleotide sequence: TGTGCCAGCAGCCCCCTAAAGCGGGAGGGCCTTGATACGCAGTATTTT. Translating it yields CASSPLKREGLDTQYF.

This chain joins TRBV25-1 and TRBJ2-7; possible D gene TRBD2, 6 bases. There are 16 residues in the CDR3. Germline V CDR1 and CDR2: MGHDK, SYGVNS. With 1 base removed from V and 6 bases from J, the gap between germline ends came to 19 bases. CDR3 coding DNA: TGTGCCAGCAGTGAATTGGGGATACCGGGGGATCCCGAGCAGTACTTC. Its translation: CASSELGIPGDPEQYF.

The CDR3 region is CASSRGQGSRETQYF. CDR3 sequence (DNA): TGTGCCAGTAGTAGGGGACAGGGGAGCCGAGAGACCCAGTACTTC. The rearrangement links TRBV19 to TRBJ2-5; TRBD1 agrees at 10 bases. The CDR3 totals 15 residues. Germline-derived CDR1 and CDR2 are LNHDA and SQIVND (reference sequence). The V and J ends lost 4 bases and 4 bases, in that order; junction bases with no gene match: 6. Drawing the rest from reference TRBV19 and TRBJ2-5, the complete variable domain is DGGITQSPKYLFRKEGQNVTLSCEQNLNHDAMYWYRQDPGQGLRLIYYSQIVNDFQKGDIAEGYSVSREKKESFPLTVTSAQKNPTAFYLCASSRGQGSRETQYFGPGTRLLVL.

V usage is TRBV10-1 and J usage is TRBJ1-1, with a possible D match to TRBD1 (6 bases). The CDR3 loop spans 13 amino acids. CDR1 is WNHNN and CDR2 is SYGVQD in the germline V gene (reference sequence). Trimming removed 10 bases at V and 1 base at J, with 13 bases between. CDR3 nucleotides: TGCGCCACCCAGGACAGACCGAACACTGAAGCTTTCTTT. It translates to CATQDRPNTEAFF.

The V gene is TRBV7-9, the J gene TRBJ2-1; 9 positions match TRBD1. The trim removed 6 bases at V and 7 bases at J, leaving 10 bases unmatched. CDR1 is SEHNR and CDR2 is FQNEAQ in the germline V gene (reference sequence). The CDR3 has 15 residues. The CDR3: CASRVGTGSFNEQFF. The CDR3 nucleotides read TGTGCCAGCAGGGTCGGGACAGGGTCGTTTAATGAGCAGTTCTTC.

This clone was recorded only once. V and J are TRBV29-1 and TRBJ2-7; 12 nucleotides agree with TRBD2. The junction had 7 bases not matched to a gene; V was cut back by 4 bases and J by 6 bases. In germline, CDR1 is SQVTM, CDR2 ANQGSEA. The CDR3 is made up of 14 amino acids. The CDR3 protein is CSVGLAGEVSEQYF. The CDR3 coding sequence is TGCAGCGTTGGACTAGCGGGAGAAGTCAGCGAGCAGTACTTC.

This clone is a singleton in its sample. J is TRBJ1-2 and V is TRBV7-9; 7 bases agree with TRBD1. J gave up 8 bases and V 1 base, and 4 bases lay outside the gene matches. There are 13 residues in the CDR3. Germline loops: CDR1 SEHNR, CDR2 FQNEAQ (reference sequence). This chain's CDR3 is CASSLEGANGYTF. The CDR3 nucleotides are TGTGCCAGCAGCTTAGAGGGGGCGAACGGCTACACCTTC.

The genes are TRBV27 and TRBJ1-2; tentative D call: TRBD1 (6 bases). The CDR3 sequence is 14 residues long. Germline V CDR1 and CDR2: MNHEY, SMNVEV (reference sequence). The V end lost 2 bases, the J end lost 4 bases, and 11 bases lay between the germline ends. CDR3 nucleotides: TGTGCCAGCAGTTTACAGGACAGAGGCTATGGCTACACCTTC. This translates into CASSLQDRGYGYTF.

V and J are TRBV19 and TRBJ2-7; 8 bases line up with TRBD2. Germline CDR1 and CDR2: LNHDA and SQIVND (reference sequence). V shed 3 bases and J 0 bases; nucleotides not matched to a gene: 7. The CDR3 spans 16 residues. The CDR3 sequence: CASSISTSGSSYEQYF. For the CDR3, the DNA is TGTGCCAGTAGTATTAGTACTAGCGGTAGCTCCTACGAGCAGTACTTC. The entire variable domain, with the rest obtained from reference TRBV19 and TRBJ2-7, is as follows: DGGITQSPKYLFRKEGQNVTLSCEQNLNHDAMYWYRQDPGQGLRLIYYSQIVNDFQKGDIAEGYSVSREKKESFPLTVTSAQKNPTAFYLCASSISTSGSSYEQYFGPGTRLTVT.

The chain carries TRBV7-2 and TRBJ1-2, with D perhaps TRBD1 (5 bases). This CDR3 spans 18 amino acids. V was pared by 1 base and J by 3 bases, with 21 bases between. Germline-derived CDR1 and CDR2 are SGHTA and FQGNSA. The chain's CDR3 is CASSLVGGGQSGHYGYTF. Written as DNA, the CDR3 is TGTGCCAGCAGCTTAGTTGGGGGGGGTCAGTCGGGCCACTATGGCTACACCTTC.

This sequence joins TRBV28 and TRBJ2-7, with 8 bases identical to TRBD2. This CDR3 spans 15 amino acids. The V and J ends lost 10 bases and 0 bases, in that order; junction bases with no gene match: 11. In germline, CDR1 is MDHEN, CDR2 SYDVKM. CDR3 coding DNA: TGTGCCACCCTAGTCGGGGGGGGTGACTCCTACGAGCAGTACTTC. This encodes CATLVGGGDSYEQYF.

V is TRBV5-1 and J is TRBJ1-1, with D possibly being TRBD1 (6 bases). V lost 2 bases and J 5 bases, leaving 10 bases between the germline ends. Germline V gene sequence: CDR1 SGHRS, CDR2 YFSETQ. The CDR3 length is 13 residues. CDR3 nucleotides: TGCGCCAGCAGCTTTCCAGGGGAGACTGAAGCTTTCTTT. Translated, it gives CASSFPGETEAFF. The full variable domain, rest sourced from reference TRBV5-1 and TRBJ1-1, is KAGVTQTPRYLIKTRGQQVTLSCSPISGHRSVSWYQQTPGQGLQFLFEYFSETQRNKGNFPGRFSGRQFSNSRSEMNVSTLELGDSALYLCASSFPGETEAFFGQGTRLTVV.

The V and J genes are TRBV5-6 and TRBJ2-7, with a tentative D call TRBD1 (6 bases). The CDR3 totals 13 residues. Germline CDR1 reads SGHDT; CDR2 reads YYEEEE. V gave up 6 bases and J gave up 3 bases, with 13 bases separating them. CDR3 protein: CASKVQGNYEQYF. CDR3 bases: TGTGCCAGCAAGGTCCAGGGGAACTACGAGCAGTACTTC.

V usage is TRBV6-1 and J usage is TRBJ1-1; TRBD1 agrees at 7 bases. Trimming removed 4 bases from V and 8 bases from J; junction bases left unmatched: 7. Germline CDR1 and CDR2: MNHNS and SASEGT. This CDR3 has 13 residues. In nucleotides, the CDR3 is TGTGCCAGCAGTGTGGGCCGACAGGGAGAAGCTTTCTTT. Protein: CASSVGRQGEAFF.